This T cell receptor beta chain stems from a study of response to subunit inactivated influenza vaccine. Study conclusions and caveats: It was the authors' suggestion that each seasonal influenza vaccination recruits few new T cells.

In TCRdb, the RT-PCR reads were re-called with MiXCR into one record per CDR3 protein. The table includes hundreds of thousands of distinct CDR3 sequences, 6% to 9% detected once. J was trimmed by 4 bases and V by 6 bases; bases with no gene match: 13. Germline CDR1 is LGHDT and CDR2 is YNNKEL (reference sequence). The CDR3 spans 17 residues. In regard to this clonotype: Its antigen remains unidentified.

This specimen was PBMCs from blood, taken less than 30 months after vaccination. The receptor was derived from a man in his fifties or sixties who received an inactivated influenza vaccine. The V gene is TRBV3-1, the J gene TRBJ2-2; 8 bases align to TRBD2. CDR3 nucleotides: TGTGCCAGCAGGCGTACTAGCGGCGTTATAGGCACCGGGGAGCTGTTTTTT. It translates to CASRRTSGVIGTGELFF.